The clone carrying this T cell receptor beta chain was detected only once. This record comes from a study of blood T cells in healthy people across ages. This CDR3 has 15 residues. Germline V CDR1 and CDR2: LGHDT, YNNKEL (reference sequence). The authors ran a second PCR of about 7 to 12 cycles using a sample-barcoded 5' primer and a J-beta primer mix. Every sample returned 2.5 million or more CDR3-containing paired-end reads. One entry per CDR3 protein results from TCRdb running MiXCR on the 5' RACE reads. The sample shows fewer than 2 million distinct CDR3 sequences, about 39% of them seen only once.

Sequences were obtained from blood. The rearrangement uses TRBV3-1 and TRBJ2-5; TRBD1 agrees at 8 bases. The closer fit of TRBJ2-7 to the DNA end suggests the J call may be wrong. This clonotype originated in a human donor in good health. The CDR3 DNA follows: TGTGCCAGCAGACAGACAGGGGTGATCTCCTACGAGCAGTACTTC. Translated, it gives CASRQTGVISYEQYF.